This TCR beta chain was identified in a study of cytomegalovirus exposure and HLA in healthy donors. Overall study context: An earlier analysis found some 120 million unique TCR beta sequences from roughly 170 million T cells.

The CDR3 loop spans 16 amino acids. Germline V lookup: CDR1 MNHEY, CDR2 SVGAGI. V dropped 2 bases and J dropped 7; count of bases not matched to a gene: 8. This clone was seen just once. Its antigen is currently unknown. Vbeta (60) and Jbeta (13) primers were used in the PCR. Repertoires were generated with immunoSEQ multiplex PCR, while TCRdb's copy carries only in-frame clones and drops some. The data contain 150,000 to 200,000 clones, under 80% of them singletons. The study, taken as a whole, reports: A missense variant in DCLRE1C was later tied to TCR beta V- and J-gene trimming.

Material for sequencing was PBMCs. This clonotype was obtained from a female donor in good health and CMV-seronegative. The V call is TRBV6-5, the J call TRBJ1-4; TRBD1 matches 9 bases. The CDR3 region has the DNA TGTGCCAGCAGTTACCCTGGACAGGGGCACGGTGAAAAACTGTTTTTT. Its protein is CASSYPGQGHGEKLFF.